This T cell receptor (beta chain) was profiled in a study of low-dose radiotherapy and immunotherapy resistance in tumors. Specified time point: before trial treatment. All of the donors were given nivolumab, ipilimumab, aspirin, low-dose cyclophosphamide and low-dose radiotherapy as part of RACIN, a single-arm trial. Primers targeting TRAV and TRBV primed first-strand cDNA, covering alpha and beta chains. PCR amplification of the TCRs was performed with Phusion for approximately 20 PCR cycles, and it relied on a constant-region primer together with a V-primer adapter. TCRdb recomputed calls from the reads with MiXCR, one row per CDR3 protein. This table holds under 90,000 distinct CDR3 sequences, 18% found once. This clonotype was seen ten or more times. The origin of this receptor is a male donor with prostate cancer. Here the sequenced sample was PBMCs, taken before treatment.

CDR3 nucleotide sequence: TGTGCCAGCAAACAGGAAAGGGGCAATCAGCCCCAGCATTTT. Its protein is CASKQERGNQPQHF. J is TRBJ1-5 and V is TRBV19, with D possibly matching TRBD1 (5 bases). The CDR3 is 14 residues long. Between the trimmed V and J ends, which lost 9 bases and 2 bases, there was a span of 14 bases. CDR1 is LNHDA, CDR2 SQIVND, per germline (reference sequence).